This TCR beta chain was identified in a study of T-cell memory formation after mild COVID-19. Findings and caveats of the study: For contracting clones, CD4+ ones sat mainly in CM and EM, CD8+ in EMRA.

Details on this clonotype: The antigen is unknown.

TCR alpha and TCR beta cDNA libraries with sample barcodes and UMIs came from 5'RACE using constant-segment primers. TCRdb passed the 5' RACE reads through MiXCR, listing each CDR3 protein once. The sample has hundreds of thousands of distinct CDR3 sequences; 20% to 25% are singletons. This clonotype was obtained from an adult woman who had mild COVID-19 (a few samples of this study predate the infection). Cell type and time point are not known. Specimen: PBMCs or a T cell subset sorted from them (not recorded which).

The CDR3 loop is CASEDSRRGDTQYF. The CDR3 DNA reads TGTGCCAGCGAGGACTCGCGTCGCGGAGATACGCAGTATTTT. The chain employs TRBV2 and TRBJ2-3; maybe TRBD2 (5 bases). Germline V lookup: CDR1 SNHLY, CDR2 FYNNEI. V dropped 8 bases and J dropped 5 bases, with 17 bases sitting between them. The CDR3 loop spans 14 amino acids.